A selection of T cell receptor beta chains follows, all from one sample in a study of CXCR3-negative and CXCR3-positive naive CD8 T cells. TCRdb reprocessed the 5' RACE reads; each CDR3 protein has one entry and no DNA is given. The listing records about 98,000 distinct CDR3 sequences. Material: naive CXCR3+ CD8+ T cells from blood. The source is a human donor in good health. Some clones in this sample may be carry-over from other donors' samples. Each CDR3 is given with its conserved first and last residue. Each record gives: J gene, V gene, clone size, CDR3 protein. Size values are once, few and many counts, or a class for expanded clones, and some rows have none.

>TRBJ2-7|TRBV28|-
CASSLMGREQYF
>TRBJ2-1|TRBV27|-
CASSDSGRYNEQFF
>TRBJ2-1|TRBV28|-
CASSSLATSSGGAFYPEQFF
>TRBJ2-7|TRBV6-2/TRBV6-3|-
CASTTIQDATTYEQYF
>TRBJ1-1|TRBV7-2|-
CASSLPLREPNTEAFF
>TRBJ2-7|TRBV7-2|-
CASSRGATYEQNF
>TRBJ2-7|TRBV7-9|-
CASSSGDRIYEQYF
>TRBJ2-5|TRBV7-9|-
CASAGWGETQYF
>TRBJ1-3|TRBV28|-
CASRAGTASSGNTIYF
>TRBJ2-5|TRBV7-3|-
CASSPWTSGGPGETQYF
>TRBJ2-7|TRBV6-5|-
CASSYSRVRIYEQYF
>TRBJ2-1|TRBV29-1|-
CSVPGSFSYNEQFF
>TRBJ2-7|TRBV19|-
CASSPAPGTDYEQYF
>TRBJ2-5|TRBV6-5|-
CASSTPSHSLAGETQYF
>TRBJ2-2|TRBV27|-
CASSLGSPDTAGELFF
>TRBJ2-7|TRBV7-3|-
CASSLNPGFKYEQYF
>TRBJ2-5|TRBV25-1|-
CASSERTGYQETQYF
>TRBJ2-7|TRBV27|-
CASSLGTSRGEQYF
>TRBJ2-4|TRBV2|-
CASSEYGGGAGKAKNIQYF
>TRBJ2-7|TRBV11-2|-
CASSFTGTARYEQYF
>TRBJ2-4|TRBV4-2|-
CASSQDPPTGGSRTKNIQYF
>TRBJ2-2|TRBV7-3|-
CASSLPATQELFF
>TRBJ2-3|TRBV9|-
CASSVATSGGSFSTDTQYF
>TRBJ1-1|TRBV9|-
CASSRSLAAEAFF
>TRBJ2-5|TRBV6-5|-
CASGIRGPTGETQYF
>TRBJ2-1|TRBV7-9|-
CASSLVNIGEQFF
>TRBJ2-7|TRBV7-9|-
CASSAREAYEQYF
>TRBJ2-6|TRBV27|-
CASSLSATGAAGANVLTF
>TRBJ1-2|TRBV2|-
CASSAGTGVFGYTF
>TRBJ2-7|TRBV19|-
CASTYGTGGNGEQYF
>TRBJ2-5|TRBV6-2/TRBV6-3|-
CASSTGDRTQETQYF
>TRBJ2-7|TRBV7-9|medium-sized
CASSLVLAAAYEQYF
>TRBJ2-3|TRBV10-3|-
CAISESGWAGSTGTQYF
>TRBJ1-1|TRBV12-3/TRBV12-4|-
CASRLGDGNTEAFF
>TRBJ2-1|TRBV7-9|-
CASSLKTGRSEQFF
>TRBJ1-1|TRBV27|-
CASSLSTGIGTEAFF
>TRBJ2-5|TRBV10-3|-
CAISESKGGQETQYF
>TRBJ2-5|TRBV7-9|-
CASSFPGRGETQYF
>TRBJ2-1|TRBV10-3|-
CAISVALDYNEQFF
>TRBJ2-1|TRBV2|-
CASSETGGAYNEQFF
>TRBJ2-7|TRBV20-1|-
CSARWAINSYEQYF
>TRBJ2-1|TRBV9|-
CASSVERGSSYNEQFF
>TRBJ2-5|TRBV12-3/TRBV12-4|-
CASSFDQETQYF
>TRBJ2-1|TRBV4-2|-
CANSQDGGYNEQFF
>TRBJ2-7|TRBV6-5|-
CASNSRGTPSYEQYF
>TRBJ2-1|TRBV10-3|-
CAISPVRGTGGLDEQFF
>TRBJ2-5|TRBV5-6|-
CASSPPGQGKQETQYF
>TRBJ2-1|TRBV12-3/TRBV12-4|-
CASSGPISYNEQFF
>TRBJ2-1|TRBV20-1|-
CSARGLAENNEQFF
>TRBJ2-1|TRBV5-1|-
CASSGTSGAHNEQFF
>TRBJ2-1|TRBV12-3/TRBV12-4|-
CASSLPGGLNEQFF